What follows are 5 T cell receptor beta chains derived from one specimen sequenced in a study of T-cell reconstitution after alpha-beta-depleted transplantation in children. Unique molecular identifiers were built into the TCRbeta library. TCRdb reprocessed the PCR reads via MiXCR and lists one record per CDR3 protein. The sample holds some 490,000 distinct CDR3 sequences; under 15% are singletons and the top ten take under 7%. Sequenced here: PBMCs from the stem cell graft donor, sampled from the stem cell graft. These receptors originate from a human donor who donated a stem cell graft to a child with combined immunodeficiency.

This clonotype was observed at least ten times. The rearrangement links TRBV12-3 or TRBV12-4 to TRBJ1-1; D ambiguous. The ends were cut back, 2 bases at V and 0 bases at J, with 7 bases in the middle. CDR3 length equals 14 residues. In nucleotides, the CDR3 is TGTGCCAGCAGTTTAAACAGTATGAACACTGAAGCTTTCTTT. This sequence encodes CASSLNSMNTEAFF.

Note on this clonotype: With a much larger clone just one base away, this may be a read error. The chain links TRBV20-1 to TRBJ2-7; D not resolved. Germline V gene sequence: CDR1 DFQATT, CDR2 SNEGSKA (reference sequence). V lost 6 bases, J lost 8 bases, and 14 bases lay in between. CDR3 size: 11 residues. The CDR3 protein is CSAPLFDKQYF. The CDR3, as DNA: TGCAGTGCCCCGTTATTTGACAAGCAGTACTTC.

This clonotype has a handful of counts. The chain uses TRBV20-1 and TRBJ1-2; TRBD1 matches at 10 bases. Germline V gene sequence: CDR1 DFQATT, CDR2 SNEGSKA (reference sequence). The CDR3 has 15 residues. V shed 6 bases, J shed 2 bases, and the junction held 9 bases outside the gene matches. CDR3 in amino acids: CSARDRGFLNYGYTF. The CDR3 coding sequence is TGCAGTGCGCGGGACAGGGGATTTTTAAACTATGGCTACACCTTC.

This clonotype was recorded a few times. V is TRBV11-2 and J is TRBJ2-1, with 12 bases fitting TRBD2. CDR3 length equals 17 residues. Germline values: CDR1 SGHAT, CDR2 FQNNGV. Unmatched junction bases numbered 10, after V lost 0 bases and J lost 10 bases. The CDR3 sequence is CASSLDWASGRAEEQFF. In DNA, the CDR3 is TGTGCCAGCAGCTTAGATTGGGCTAGCGGGAGGGCGGAGGAGCAGTTCTTC.

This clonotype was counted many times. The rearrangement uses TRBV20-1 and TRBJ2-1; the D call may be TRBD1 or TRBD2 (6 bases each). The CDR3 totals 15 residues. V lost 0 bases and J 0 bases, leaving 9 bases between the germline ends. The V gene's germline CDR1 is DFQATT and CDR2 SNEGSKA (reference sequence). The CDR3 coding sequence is TGCAGTGCTAGAGACGGGGGCCCCTCCTACAATGAGCAGTTCTTC. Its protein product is CSARDGGPSYNEQFF.